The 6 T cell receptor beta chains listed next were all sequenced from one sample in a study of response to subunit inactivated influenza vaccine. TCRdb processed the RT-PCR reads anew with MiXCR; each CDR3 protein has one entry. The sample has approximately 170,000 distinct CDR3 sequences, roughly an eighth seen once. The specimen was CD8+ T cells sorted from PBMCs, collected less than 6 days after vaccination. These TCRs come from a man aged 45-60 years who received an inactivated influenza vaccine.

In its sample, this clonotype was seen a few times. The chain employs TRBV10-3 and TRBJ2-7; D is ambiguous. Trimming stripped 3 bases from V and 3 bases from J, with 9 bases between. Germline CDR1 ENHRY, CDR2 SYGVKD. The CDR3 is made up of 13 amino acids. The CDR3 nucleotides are TGTGCCATCAGTGATAGAATATTCTACGAGCAGTACTTC. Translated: CAISDRIFYEQYF.

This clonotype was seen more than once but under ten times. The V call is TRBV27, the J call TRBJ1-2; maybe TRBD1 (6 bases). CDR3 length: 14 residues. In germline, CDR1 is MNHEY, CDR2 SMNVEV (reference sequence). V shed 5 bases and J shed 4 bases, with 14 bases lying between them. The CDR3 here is CASSTQDRLYGYTF. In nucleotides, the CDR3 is TGTGCCAGCAGTACCCAGGACAGACTCTATGGCTACACCTTC.

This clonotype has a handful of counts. The CDR3 sequence: CASSNWDDRYNEQFF. The CDR3 DNA reads TGTGCCAGCAGCAATTGGGACGATAGGTACAATGAGCAGTTCTTC. The rearrangement links TRBV7-2 to TRBJ2-1; the D call may be TRBD1 or TRBD2 (5 bases each). The CDR3 extends over 15 amino acids. CDR1 SGHTA and CDR2 FQGNSA come from the germline V gene. With 5 bases removed from V and 4 bases from J, the gap between germline ends came to 15 bases.

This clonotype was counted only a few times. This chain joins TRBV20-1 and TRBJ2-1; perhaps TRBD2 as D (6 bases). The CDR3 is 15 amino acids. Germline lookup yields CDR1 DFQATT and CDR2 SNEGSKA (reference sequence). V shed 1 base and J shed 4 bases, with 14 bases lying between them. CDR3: CSARATSHRYNEQFF. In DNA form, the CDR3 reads TGCAGTGCTAGAGCGACTAGTCATCGGTACAATGAGCAGTTCTTC.

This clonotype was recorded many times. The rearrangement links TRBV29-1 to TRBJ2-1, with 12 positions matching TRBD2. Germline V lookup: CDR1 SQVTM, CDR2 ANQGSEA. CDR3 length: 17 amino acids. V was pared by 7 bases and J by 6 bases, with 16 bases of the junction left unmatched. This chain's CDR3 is CSAKTSGSLHKGNEQFF. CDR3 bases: TGCAGCGCTAAGACTAGCGGGAGCTTGCACAAGGGCAATGAGCAGTTCTTC.

In DNA, the CDR3 is TGCGCCAGCAGCCAAGATACAGACTATGGCTACACCTTC. Encoded protein: CASSQDTDYGYTF. The genes are TRBV4-3 and TRBJ1-2; D is unresolved. This CDR3 contains 13 residues. Trimming pared 0 bases from V and 3 bases from J, leaving 5 bases between. Germline V gives CDR1 LGHNA, CDR2 YSLEER.